The text below deals with one T cell receptor (beta chain). Antigen specificity is unknown. This sample was included in a study of follicular helper T cells after annual influenza vaccination. About the study: Some donors were sampled over the 2013-2014, 2014-2015 and 2015-2016 vaccinations.

This CDR3 region has 15 residues. Looked up from germline, CDR1 is SGHVS and CDR2 is FQNEAQ. Trimming shortened V by 5 bases and J by 1 base, and 12 bases separated the two germline ends. Notes on the study in general: ICOS+CD38+ cTfh clonality change tracked circulating plasmablast frequency change. Successive annual vaccinations recalled a recurrent oligoclonal ICOS+CD38+ cTfh response with influenza-specific clonotypes.

The time point here: 2015-2016 season, 7 days after influenza vaccination. Sequencing of TCRB used Survey level resolution. Here immunoSEQ multiplex PCR was the method, and the copy in TCRdb shows in-frame clones only, minus some. The repertoire consists of around 7,000 clones, with 82% occurring once and the leading ten covering just over 1.4%. This clonotype originated in an adult who received the influenza vaccine. Sample: CXCR5- memory CD4+ T cells sorted from blood, taken 7 days after influenza vaccination. The chain has TRBV7-8 and TRBJ1-5; TRBD1 is a possible D gene (6 bases). CDR3 nucleotide sequence: TGTGCCAGCAGCCGCGACAGGTTAAGCAATCAGCCCCAGCATTTT. This gives the protein CASSRDRLSNQPQHF.